This TCR beta chain is drawn from a study of radiotherapy plus CTLA-4 blockade in lung cancer. Study as a whole: Around 20% of enrolled patients responded objectively, and 25% to 40% had disease control.

Repertoires were generated with immunoSEQ multiplex PCR, while TCRdb's copy carries only in-frame clones and drops some. The sample has 90,000 to 100,000 clones, approximately 82% seen once. Germline V lookup: CDR1 MNHEY, CDR2 SMNVEV (reference sequence). The CDR3 is 13 residues long. V was pared by 2 bases and J by 3 bases, with 6 bases between. This receptor was taken from a human donor with non-small cell lung cancer that progressed on radiotherapy plus ipilimumab. The input for sequencing was peripheral blood, taken from a patient treated with radiotherapy plus ipilimumab. This chain joins TRBV27 and TRBJ2-3; D is ambiguous. CDR3 DNA sequence: TGTGCCAGCAGTTTACTCAGTACAGATACGCAGTATTTT. Protein: CASSLLSTDTQYF.